These 32 T cell receptor beta chains were sequenced from one sample in a study of shared clonotypes between healthy human individuals. Assay used: immunoSEQ multiplex PCR; TCRdb lists only in-frame clones, some missing. The repertoire includes some 1 million clones, 75% of them detected once, and approximately 1.5% sits in the top ten. Sequencing was done on a sample of memory CD4+ T cells sorted from blood. Subset reported: CD45RA-negative fraction. The source of these receptors is a man younger than 35 in good health.

The gene calls are TRBV7-3 and TRBJ1-2, with a tentative D call TRBD1 (5 bases). Trimming cost V 5 bases and J 4 bases, with 11 bases left between them. CDR1 is SGHTA and CDR2 is FQGTGA in the germline V gene. CDR3 length: 13 amino acids. The CDR3: CASSPDRFYGYTF. In DNA form, the CDR3 reads TGTGCCAGCAGCCCCGACAGATTCTATGGCTACACCTTC.

The chain couples TRBV19 to TRBJ1-3; D possibly corresponds to TRBD1 (5 bases). CDR3 length: 16 amino acids. Germline V CDR1 and CDR2: LNHDA, SQIVND (reference sequence). Trimming took off 3 bases at V and 0 bases at J, with 12 bases between the two ends. For the CDR3, the DNA is TGTGCCAGTAGTATCACCGGGACGAGCTCTGGAAACACCATATATTTT. As protein: CASSITGTSSGNTIYF. The whole variable domain, filled in from reference TRBV19 and TRBJ1-3, reads DGGITQSPKYLFRKEGQNVTLSCEQNLNHDAMYWYRQDPGQGLRLIYYSQIVNDFQKGDIAEGYSVSREKKESFPLTVTSAQKNPTAFYLCASSITGTSSGNTIYFGEGSWLTVV.

The chain combines TRBV30 with TRBJ2-4; 8 bases line up with TRBD1. The CDR3 loop spans 13 amino acids. The germline gives CDR1 GTSNPN, CDR2 SVGIG (reference sequence). V shed 0 bases, J shed 7 bases, and the junction held 2 bases outside the gene matches. Here the CDR3 DNA reads TGTGCCTGGAGTGTACAGGGGGAGAACATTCAGTACTTC. This translates into CAWSVQGENIQYF.

The chain employs TRBV5-1 and TRBJ2-7; TRBD1 matches at 7 bases. In germline, CDR1 is SGHRS, CDR2 YFSETQ. This CDR3 comprises 15 residues. The V segment lost 5 bases and the J segment 0 bases; nucleotides outside the gene matches: 8. CDR3 sequence reads: CASRIEGQPSYEQYF. The CDR3 nucleotides are TGCGCCAGCAGAATAGAGGGACAGCCCTCCTACGAGCAGTACTTC.

The chain joins TRBV19 to TRBJ2-4; 9 bases match TRBD1. Germline CDR1 is LNHDA and CDR2 is SQIVND (reference sequence). The junction had 6 bases not matched to a gene; V was cut back by 2 bases and J by 7 bases. This CDR3 contains 15 residues. The CDR3 sequence is CASSITGQGLNIQYF. CDR3 sequence (DNA): TGTGCCAGTAGTATAACGGGACAGGGTTTGAACATTCAGTACTTC.

The chain links TRBV2 to TRBJ1-2, with TRBD1 matching 7 bases. The ends lost 8 bases at V and 3 bases at J; junction bases unmatched: 15. CDR3 length: 16 residues. CDR1 and CDR2 (germline): SNHLY, FYNNEI. The CDR3 region is CASGGGRVYVDYGYTF. The CDR3, as DNA: TGTGCCAGCGGAGGGGGCAGGGTATACGTGGACTATGGCTACACCTTC.

The chain couples TRBV18 to TRBJ2-1; D perhaps matches TRBD2 (7 bases). The CDR3 is 15 residues long. CDR1 is KGHSH and CDR2 is LQKENI in the germline V gene. V lost 3 bases, J lost 4 bases, and 13 bases lay in between. This CDR3 is CASSPAGAAYNEQFF. CDR3 coding DNA: TGTGCCAGCTCACCCGCGGGGGCAGCGTACAATGAGCAGTTCTTC. The complete variable domain, with remaining parts taken from reference TRBV18 and TRBJ2-1, reads NAGVMQNPRHLVRRRGQEARLRCSPMKGHSHVYWYRQLPEEGLKFMVYLQKENIIDESGMPKERFSAEFPKEGPSILRIQQVVRGDSAAYFCASSPAGAAYNEQFFGPGTRLTVL.

The J gene is TRBJ2-7, the V gene TRBV7-2; maybe TRBD2 (5 bases). This CDR3 contains 14 residues. V was cut by 2 bases and J by 0 bases, with 8 bases left in between. Germline V CDR1 and CDR2: SGHTA, FQGNSA. As DNA, the CDR3 is TGTGCCAGCAGCTTACCGGGGTACTCCTACGAGCAGTACTTC. It specifies CASSLPGYSYEQYF.

The CDR3 bases are TGCGCCAGCAGCCAAGATTACAGCCTATGGGACTATGGCTACACCTTC. Translating gives CASSQDYSLWDYGYTF. This chain uses TRBV4-1 with TRBJ1-2; D is ambiguous. The CDR3 is made up of 16 amino acids. The V gene's germline CDR1 is MGHRA and CDR2 YSYEKL. Trimming cost V 0 bases and J 3 bases, with 14 bases left between them.

The J gene is TRBJ2-3, the V gene TRBV11-2, with D tentatively TRBD1 (5 bases). Trimming stripped 5 bases from V and 1 base from J, with 13 bases between. The CDR3 has 15 amino acids. Germline CDR1 reads SGHAT; CDR2 reads FQNNGV. CDR3 DNA: TGTGCCAGCAGCCTGACGACAGCCGGCACAGATACGCAGTATTTT. Translating gives CASSLTTAGTDTQYF. The whole variable domain, remainder taken from reference TRBV11-2 and TRBJ2-3, is EAGVAQSPRYKIIEKRQSVAFWCNPISGHATLYWYQQILGQGPKLLIQFQNNGVVDDSQLPKDRFSAERLKGVDSTLKIQPAKLEDSAVYLCASSLTTAGTDTQYFGPGTRLTVL.

This clone was seen more than once but under ten times. The CDR3 sequence is CASRRGQNSSPLHF. In DNA, the CDR3 is TGTGCCAGTAGAAGGGGACAAAACTCTTCACCCCTCCACTTT. This rearrangement joins TRBV19 to TRBJ1-6; D may be TRBD1 (6 bases). Trimming removed 6 bases from V and 9 bases from J, with 15 bases in between. Germline CDR1 and CDR2: LNHDA and SQIVND (reference sequence). The CDR3 contains 14 residues. The full variable domain, rest sourced from reference TRBV19 and TRBJ1-6, is DGGITQSPKYLFRKEGQNVTLSCEQNLNHDAMYWYRQDPGQGLRLIYYSQIVNDFQKGDIAEGYSVSREKKESFPLTVTSAQKNPTAFYLCASRRGQNSSPLHFGNGTRLTVT.

V usage is TRBV28 and J usage is TRBJ2-3; D unresolved. CDR3 length equals 13 residues. Germline V gene data show CDR1 as MDHEN and CDR2 as SYDVKM. Trimming stripped 7 bases from V and 0 bases from J, with 8 bases between. This CDR3 reads CASIGSSTDTQYF. CDR3 DNA sequence: TGTGCCAGCATCGGTTCTAGCACAGATACGCAGTATTTT.

J is TRBJ2-3 and V is TRBV5-1, with 12 bases matching TRBD2. The CDR3 sequence is 18 residues long. Germline CDR1 reads SGHRS; CDR2 reads YFSETQ. Germline trimming cut 0 bases from V and 5 bases from J; bases unmatched to any gene: 10. Written as DNA, the CDR3 is TGCGCCAGCAGCTTGGTTTCTAGCGGGGGGGCCGCTGGAGATACGCAGTATTTT. Protein sequence: CASSLVSSGGAAGDTQYF.

The chain joins TRBV19 to TRBJ2-1, with TRBD1 as a possible D gene (5 bases). Deletions cut 5 bases from V and 6 bases from J, with 20 bases between. Germline values: CDR1 LNHDA, CDR2 SQIVND (reference sequence). The CDR3 loop spans 16 amino acids. CDR3 DNA: TGTGCCAGTAGTCCCAGATCGAGCCAGGGCAGCAATGAGCAGTTCTTC. Translation gives CASSPRSSQGSNEQFF.

V is TRBV2 and J is TRBJ1-4; D gene unclear. CDR3 length equals 12 residues. Between the trimmed V and J ends, which lost 6 bases and 4 bases, there was a span of 6 bases. Looked up from germline, CDR1 is SNHLY and CDR2 is FYNNEI. The CDR3 DNA reads as TGTGCCAGCAGGCCCGATAATGAAAAACTGTTTTTT. Its protein is CASRPDNEKLFF.

The sample holds one count of this clone. This chain uses TRBV6-6 with TRBJ2-7; 7 nucleotides line up with TRBD1. The ends lost 4 bases at V and 2 bases at J; junction bases unmatched: 5. This CDR3 spans 14 amino acids. The germline V gene encodes CDR1 MNHNY and CDR2 SVGAGI (reference sequence). The CDR3 loop is CASSSVDRTYEQYF. The CDR3 DNA is TGTGCCAGCAGTTCAGTGGACAGGACCTACGAGCAGTACTTC.

Of note for this clone: The same CDR3 is also encoded by other DNA sequences in this sample. The rearrangement links TRBV5-1 to TRBJ2-2; D is perhaps TRBD1 (5 bases). CDR1 is SGHRS, CDR2 YFSETQ, per germline. V was shortened by 0 bases and J by 4 bases, with 10 bases between the two germline ends. The CDR3 consists of 15 residues. CDR3 amino acids: CASSLAQGGTGELFF. CDR3 nucleotide sequence: TGCGCCAGCAGCTTGGCCCAGGGTGGCACCGGGGAGCTGTTTTTT.

This clone turned up a few times. This rearrangement joins TRBV30 to TRBJ2-7, with TRBD1 matching over 9 bases. V shed 0 bases, J shed 5 bases, and the junction held 5 bases outside the gene matches. In germline, CDR1 is GTSNPN, CDR2 SVGIG (reference sequence). The length of the CDR3 is 14 residues. CDR3 loop: CAWSVQGAIHEQYF. CDR3 coding DNA: TGTGCCTGGAGTGTACAGGGGGCGATCCACGAGCAGTACTTC.

The chain has TRBV25-1 and TRBJ1-4; TRBD1 aligns across 7 bases. The trim removed 11 bases at V and 3 bases at J, leaving 3 bases unmatched. Germline CDR1 MGHDK, CDR2 SYGVNS. This CDR3 spans 12 amino acids. CDR3 nucleotides: TGTGCCTACAGGGGACCTAATGAAAAACTGTTTTTT. The encoded protein is CAYRGPNEKLFF.

The chain uses TRBV5-1 and TRBJ2-1; tentatively, D is TRBD2 (5 bases). The CDR3 consists of 13 residues. The ends were cut back, 1 base at V and 5 bases at J, with 7 bases in the middle. Germline values: CDR1 SGHRS, CDR2 YFSETQ. CDR3 in amino acids: CASSLSGDNEQFF. For the CDR3, the DNA is TGCGCCAGCAGCTTGTCCGGGGACAATGAGCAGTTCTTC.

The rearrangement joins TRBV19 to TRBJ1-1; tentative D call: TRBD1 (6 bases). The germline V gene has CDR1 LNHDA and CDR2 SQIVND (reference sequence). The germline V and J ends were trimmed by 3 bases and 4 bases, with 15 bases remaining between them. The CDR3 contains 15 residues. CDR3 loop: CASSIGRGVGTEAFF. The DNA of the CDR3 is TGTGCCAGTAGTATCGGCAGGGGAGTAGGCACTGAAGCTTTCTTT.

The chain is built from TRBV7-3 and TRBJ2-5; D remains unclear. The CDR3 runs 15 residues. With 0 bases removed from V and 2 bases from J, the gap between germline ends came to 10 bases. The germline V gene encodes CDR1 SGHTA and CDR2 FQGTGA. The CDR3 nucleotides read TGTGCCAGCAGCTTAACTCCGACAACTCAAGAGACCCAGTACTTC. Translating it yields CASSLTPTTQETQYF.

This clone was picked up one time. The chain uses TRBV2 and TRBJ1-2; 7 bases map to TRBD1. This CDR3 spans 14 amino acids. Germline CDR1 is SNHLY and CDR2 is FYNNEI. V shed 6 bases, J shed 4 bases, and the junction held 8 bases outside the gene matches. CDR3 bases: TGTGCCAGCAGCGGGGACAGTTTTGCCTATGGCTACACCTTC. This encodes CASSGDSFAYGYTF.

The chain is built from TRBV4-2 and TRBJ2-1; D possibly corresponds to TRBD1 (6 bases). Germline V lookup: CDR1 LGHNA, CDR2 YNFKEQ. There are 15 residues in the CDR3. Trimming shortened V by 5 bases and J by 7 bases, and 18 bases separated the two germline ends. The CDR3 DNA reads as TGTGCCAGCAGCTGGAAAGGGGGAAGAGGGAATGAGCAGTTCTTC. Translation: CASSWKGGRGNEQFF.

The chain joins TRBV19 to TRBJ1-3; D is unresolved. The CDR3 is made up of 15 amino acids. V gave up 5 bases and J gave up 0 bases, with 11 bases separating them. Germline V CDR1 and CDR2: LNHDA, SQIVND (reference sequence). CDR3 sequence (DNA): TGTGCCAGTAGTCCGGGCCGGGACTCTGGAAACACCATATATTTT. The encoded protein is CASSPGRDSGNTIYF.

The chain employs TRBV11-2 and TRBJ2-5; 7 nucleotides agree with TRBD2. Germline-derived CDR1 and CDR2 are SGHAT and FQNNGV. The CDR3 totals 16 residues. The ends lost 0 bases at V and 3 bases at J; junction bases unmatched: 7. The DNA of the CDR3 is TGTGCCAGCAGCTTAGATAGACTAGCCTCTGAAGAGACCCAGTACTTC. Amino acid sequence: CASSLDRLASEETQYF.

DNA of the CDR3: TGTGCCAGCAGTGATGTGACAGGGAGTGGCACCGGGGAGCTGTTTTTT. Translation gives CASSDVTGSGTGELFF. The genes are TRBV6-1 and TRBJ2-2, with 7 bases that match TRBD1. The germline CDR1 and CDR2 sequences are MNHNS and SASEGT. Trimming cost V 3 bases and J 4 bases; bases outside gene matches: 8. The CDR3 contains 16 residues.

The chain has TRBV7-9 and TRBJ1-2; perhaps TRBD1 as D (6 bases). Germline CDR1 is SEHNR and CDR2 is FQNEAQ (reference sequence). This CDR3 comprises 14 residues. The ends were cut back, 5 bases at V and 8 bases at J, with 18 bases in the middle. Here the CDR3 DNA reads TGTGCCAGCAGCCTACAGGGCCCCGTCGGGGGCTACACCTTC. This codes for CASSLQGPVGGYTF.

The chain employs TRBV7-9 and TRBJ1-1; 12 nucleotides match TRBD1. From germline, CDR1 is SEHNR and CDR2 FQNEAQ (reference sequence). V dropped 3 bases and J dropped 6; count of bases not matched to a gene: 8. The CDR3 is 16 residues long. This chain's CDR3 is CASSLRTGTGGSEAFF. The CDR3 DNA follows: TGTGCCAGCAGCTTGAGAACCGGGACAGGGGGCTCTGAAGCTTTCTTT.

The V and J genes are TRBV5-1 and TRBJ1-2, with D uncertain. Between the trimmed V and J ends, which lost 4 bases and 7 bases, there was a span of 14 bases. In germline, CDR1 is SGHRS, CDR2 YFSETQ. This CDR3 contains 13 residues. The DNA for the CDR3 is TGCGCCAGCAGCCCGGATACCCGGGGTGGCTACACCTTC. This gives the protein CASSPDTRGGYTF.

The rearrangement joins TRBV2 to TRBJ2-1, with D possibly called TRBD1 or TRBD2 (5 bases each). This CDR3 contains 17 residues. Germline V gene data show CDR1 as SNHLY and CDR2 as FYNNEI. The V gene lost 4 bases and the J gene lost 5 bases, with 21 bases spanning the gap. CDR3 sequence reads: CASSGPPGQSLDNEQFF. The CDR3 nucleotides are TGTGCCAGCAGTGGCCCCCCGGGGCAAAGCTTGGACAATGAGCAGTTCTTC.

The chain carries TRBV11-2 and TRBJ2-1; the D call may be TRBD1 or TRBD2 (5 bases each). V lost 4 bases, J lost 1 base, and 14 bases lay in between. The CDR3 extends over 16 amino acids. Germline CDR1 is SGHAT and CDR2 is FQNNGV. The CDR3 spells CASSSAVGESYNEQFF. Here the CDR3 DNA reads TGTGCCAGCAGCTCCGCCGTGGGGGAGTCCTACAATGAGCAGTTCTTC.